The 16 T cell receptor beta chains presented below share a single source sample, sequenced in a study of blood T cells in healthy people across ages (dated by TCRdb to between 2015 and 2016). Receptor amplification or capture employed 5' RACE. Sequencing took place on an Illumina HiSeq 2500. A second about 6 to 11 cycle PCR used a sample-barcoded 5' primer and a J-beta primer mix. TCRdb reworked the public reads: Q25 trimming with fastp, MiXCR clone assembly, productive beta chains retained. Each entry is one CDR3 protein sequence, shown with its most common DNA and genes. This sample gives more than 550,000 distinct CDR3 sequences in total; over 20% of them show up just once. Roughly a fifth of the sample lies in the top ten. Input material: blood. Source of these receptors: a man in his 70s in good health.

This clonotype turned up a few times. This chain joins TRBV20-1 and TRBJ1-6; a possible D gene is TRBD1 (5 bases). The CDR3 runs 13 residues. Germline V gene data show CDR1 as DFQATT and CDR2 as SNEGSKA (reference sequence). V dropped 1 base and J dropped 9 bases, with 10 bases sitting between them. The CDR3 is CSARVMGGSPLHF. DNA for the CDR3: TGCAGTGCTAGAGTTATGGGGGGTTCACCCCTCCACTTT.

Worth noting for this clonotype: One junction end disagrees with the germline gene, perhaps due to a read error. The chain employs TRBV15 and TRBJ2-5; D is unclear. Germline lookup yields CDR1 LNHNV and CDR2 YYDKDF (reference sequence). The CDR3 covers 14 residues. In DNA form, the CDR3 reads TGTGCCACCAGCAGATCTCGGGTAGTTGAGACCCAGTGCTTC. Translating it yields CATSRSRVVETQCF.

This clonotype appeared a few times. This chain joins TRBV14 and TRBJ1-2, with D maybe TRBD1 (5 bases). Germline V lookup: CDR1 SGHDN, CDR2 FVKESK. V dropped 0 bases and J dropped 8 bases, with 10 bases sitting between them. CDR3 size: 13 residues. CDR3 region: CASSQDAGDGYTF. CDR3 in DNA: TGTGCCAGCAGCCAAGATGCTGGGGACGGCTACACCTTC.

The chain joins TRBV7-9 to TRBJ1-1; D is possibly TRBD1 (5 bases). Trimming removed 5 bases from V and 0 bases from J, with 13 bases in between. The CDR3 has 15 residues. The germline V gene encodes CDR1 SEHNR and CDR2 FQNEAQ (reference sequence). The DNA of the CDR3 is TGTGCCAGCAGCAAAATAGTAGGGGTGAACACTGAAGCTTTCTTT. Amino acid sequence: CASSKIVGVNTEAFF.

The chain has TRBV12-3 or TRBV12-4 and TRBJ1-2, with D uncertain. V was trimmed by 2 bases and J by 6 bases, leaving 13 bases between them. The CDR3 extends over 14 amino acids. The CDR3 loop is CASSLRHSENGYTF. The CDR3 DNA reads TGTGCCAGCAGTTTAAGGCACAGTGAGAATGGCTACACCTTC.

V usage is TRBV3-1 and J usage is TRBJ2-7, with 7 bases identical to TRBD1. Germline V lookup: CDR1 LGHDT, CDR2 YNNKEL (reference sequence). V lost 4 bases and J lost 4; bases outside the gene matches: 4. The CDR3 totals 13 residues. DNA of the CDR3: TGTGCCAGCAGCCGTAAACAGGGGTACGAGCAGTACTTC. Translation gives CASSRKQGYEQYF.

This clonotype was seen ten or more times. The rearrangement uses TRBV7-8 and TRBJ2-3; possibly TRBD1 for D (5 bases). The germline gives CDR1 SGHVS, CDR2 FQNEAQ. CDR3 length: 14 residues. The V end was cut by 1 base, the J end by 1 base, with 6 bases between. This chain's CDR3 is CASSLEGGTDTQYF. CDR3 DNA: TGTGCCAGCAGCTTAGAAGGGGGCACAGATACGCAGTATTTT.

In the case of this clonotype: The junction shows a germline mismatch at one end, possibly a read error. The chain recombines TRBV19 with TRBJ2-1; perhaps TRBD2 as D (6 bases). The CDR3 covers 14 residues. Per the germline V gene, CDR1 is LNHDA and CDR2 is SQIVND (reference sequence). The CDR3: CASSIGGSYNEQFF. The CDR3 DNA sequence: TGTGCCAGCAGTATCGGGGGCTCCTACAATGAGCAGTTCTTC.

V and J are TRBV2 and TRBJ1-2; perhaps TRBD1 as D (6 bases). Germline V gene lookup returns CDR1 SNHLY and CDR2 FYNNEI. Between the trimmed V and J ends, which lost 8 bases and 2 bases, there was a span of 9 bases. The CDR3 sequence is 12 residues long. The CDR3 sequence: CASGQNNYGYTF. The CDR3 bases are TGTGCCAGCGGACAGAACAACTATGGCTACACCTTC.

This clonotype was seen only a few times. The genes are TRBV2 and TRBJ1-1; no clear D. The germline V gene encodes CDR1 SNHLY and CDR2 FYNNEI. The CDR3 runs to 15 residues. The V end lost 2 bases, the J end lost 5 bases, and 15 bases lay between the germline ends. CDR3: CASSENRVLGTEAFF. In DNA, the CDR3 is TGTGCCAGCAGTGAAAACCGCGTCCTAGGGACTGAAGCTTTCTTT. Full variable domain (outside the CDR3, taken from reference TRBV2 and TRBJ1-1): EPEVTQTPSHQVTQMGQEVILRCVPISNHLYFYWYRQILGQKVEFLVSFYNNEISEKSEIFDDQFSVERPDGSNFTLKIRSTKLEDSAMYFCASSENRVLGTEAFFGQGTRLTVV.

This clonotype was observed a handful of times. The chain is built from TRBV19 and TRBJ2-5; possible D gene TRBD1, 6 bases. The CDR3 runs 14 residues. Trimming pared 7 bases from V and 5 bases from J, leaving 17 bases between. Looked up from germline, CDR1 is LNHDA and CDR2 is SQIVND (reference sequence). The CDR3 protein is CASTSGVERETQYF. CDR3 in DNA: TGTGCCAGTACTTCAGGGGTCGAACGTGAGACCCAGTACTTC.

This chain joins TRBV5-5 and TRBJ2-2; perhaps TRBD1 as D (5 bases). The germline V gene encodes CDR1 SGHKS and CDR2 YYEKEE (reference sequence). V was pared by 0 bases and J by 4 bases, with 7 bases between. This CDR3 is built from 14 residues. CDR3 bases: TGTGCCAGCAGCTTGGGACAGTTCACCGGGGAGCTGTTTTTT. Protein sequence: CASSLGQFTGELFF.

This clonotype has just a few counts. The chain uses TRBV4-1 and TRBJ2-3; D may be TRBD1 or TRBD2 (5 bases each). The CDR3 loop spans 18 amino acids. The V and J ends lost 0 bases and 0 bases respectively, with 16 bases between them. CDR1 and CDR2 from the germline V gene are MGHRA and YSYEKL. The CDR3 protein is CASSQEPVVWGSTDTQYF. Written as DNA, the CDR3 is TGCGCCAGCAGCCAAGAGCCTGTGGTGTGGGGGAGCACAGATACGCAGTATTTT.

The chain employs TRBV14 and TRBJ2-5, with D hard to call. The germline V gene encodes CDR1 SGHDN and CDR2 FVKESK. With 0 bases removed from V and 2 bases from J, the gap between germline ends came to 10 bases. This CDR3 is built from 15 residues. The CDR3, as DNA: TGTGCCAGCAGCCAAGATCTAGGAGCGCAAGAGACCCAGTACTTC. This sequence encodes CASSQDLGAQETQYF.

In this sample, this clonotype turned up a few times. This rearrangement joins TRBV12-3 or TRBV12-4 to TRBJ2-3, with D possibly matching TRBD2 (6 bases). V was cut by 6 bases and J by 5 bases, with 15 bases left in between. This CDR3 is built from 14 residues. CDR3 loop: CASRGTFQGDTQYF. Here the CDR3 DNA reads TGTGCCAGCAGGGGGACTTTCCAGGGAGATACGCAGTATTTT.

V gene TRBV20-1 combines with J gene TRBJ2-5, with D perhaps TRBD1 or TRBD2 (6 bases each). This CDR3 is built from 14 residues. Per the germline V gene, CDR1 is DFQATT and CDR2 is SNEGSKA (reference sequence). Trimming shortened V by 7 bases and J by 0 bases, and 15 bases separated the two germline ends. Written as DNA, the CDR3 is TGCAGTGGCGACGGGGGCACGTACCAAGAGACCCAGTACTTC. Residues: CSGDGGTYQETQYF.